A single sample is the source of the 5 T cell receptor beta chains below, sequenced in a study of blood T cell repertoires in COVID-19. The table came from immunoSEQ multiplex PCR; TCRdb's copy has only in-frame clones and leaves some out. The sample shows some 150,000 clones, approximately 81% of them seen only once. Sequenced material: peripheral blood. All receptors come from a man aged 40-55 years with acute or convalescent COVID-19.

The chain recombines TRBV2 with TRBJ1-5; D not resolved. The V gene's germline CDR1 is SNHLY and CDR2 FYNNEI. Trimming removed 7 bases from V and 6 bases from J, with 16 bases in between. This CDR3 comprises 14 residues. CDR3 sequence reads: CASTGVLGGQPQHF. CDR3 coding DNA: TGTGCCAGCACTGGGGTCCTGGGAGGTCAGCCCCAGCATTTT.

CDR3 sequence: CAWTETSGGETQYF. CDR3 bases: TGTGCCTGGACCGAGACTAGCGGGGGGGAGACCCAGTACTTC. The rearrangement uses TRBV30 and TRBJ2-5; 13 bases fit TRBD2. The CDR3 totals 14 residues. V shed 4 bases, J shed 5 bases, and the junction held 4 bases outside the gene matches. Germline CDR1 is GTSNPN and CDR2 is SVGIG (reference sequence).

The chain carries TRBV5-1 and TRBJ2-1; 11 bases line up with TRBD2. The CDR3 is made up of 18 amino acids. Germline trimming cut 4 bases from V and 8 bases from J; bases unmatched to any gene: 17. The germline V gene has CDR1 SGHRS and CDR2 YFSETQ. In nucleotides, the CDR3 is TGCGCCAGCAGCGCGGTGGTTCGTAGCGGGGGGGCCATCGATGAGCAGTTCTTC. It encodes CASSAVVRSGGAIDEQFF.

The chain is built from TRBV18 and TRBJ1-1; D is perhaps TRBD1 (6 bases). Germline V gives CDR1 KGHSH, CDR2 LQKENI. The CDR3 totals 13 residues. Trimming shortened V by 5 bases and J by 6 bases, and 13 bases separated the two germline ends. The DNA of the CDR3 is TGTGCCAGCTCAACTAACAGGGACCCTGAAGCTTTCTTT. This translates into CASSTNRDPEAFF.

This clone was seen a few times. DNA of the CDR3: TGCGCCAGCAGCCAGGTTTTCCCGGCAACTAATGAAAAACTGTTTTTT. Its protein is CASSQVFPATNEKLFF. The V gene is TRBV4-1, the J gene TRBJ1-4; D is unresolved. The ends were cut back, 3 bases at V and 0 bases at J, with 11 bases in the middle. The germline CDR1 and CDR2 sequences are MGHRA and YSYEKL. This CDR3 contains 16 residues.